This T cell receptor (beta chain) was found in a study of control samples from healthy donors and cancer patients. This clone was counted a single time. Germline V gene lookup returns CDR1 LGHDT and CDR2 YNNKEL (reference sequence). After removal of 0 bases from V and 6 bases from J, the junction contained 10 bases not matched to a gene. The CDR3 is 18 amino acids. Assay used: immunoSEQ multiplex PCR; TCRdb lists only in-frame clones, some missing. Of about 410,000 clones listed, roughly 90% were seen once; the top ten hold around 6.4%. The sequence was collected from a middle-aged man with head and neck cancer. This chain connects TRBV3-1 (or the pseudogene TRBV3-2) to TRBJ2-3, with 12 bases matching TRBD2. Sequenced input: PBMCs. The CDR3 is CASSQERRGTSGSDTQYF. The CDR3 DNA reads TGTGCCAGCAGCCAAGAGAGAAGAGGGACTAGCGGGTCTGATACGCAGTATTTT.